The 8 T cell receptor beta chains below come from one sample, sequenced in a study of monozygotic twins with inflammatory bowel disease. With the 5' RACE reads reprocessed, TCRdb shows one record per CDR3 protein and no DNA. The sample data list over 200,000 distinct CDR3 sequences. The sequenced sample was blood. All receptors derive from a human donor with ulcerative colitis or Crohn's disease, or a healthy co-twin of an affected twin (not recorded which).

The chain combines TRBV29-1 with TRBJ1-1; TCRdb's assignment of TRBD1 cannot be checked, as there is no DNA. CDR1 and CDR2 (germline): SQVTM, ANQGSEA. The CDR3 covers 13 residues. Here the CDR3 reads CSVRTGRDTEAFF.

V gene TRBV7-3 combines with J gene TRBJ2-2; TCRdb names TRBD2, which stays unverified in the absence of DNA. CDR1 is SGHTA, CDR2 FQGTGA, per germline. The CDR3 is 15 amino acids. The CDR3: CASSFLLAGSGELSF.

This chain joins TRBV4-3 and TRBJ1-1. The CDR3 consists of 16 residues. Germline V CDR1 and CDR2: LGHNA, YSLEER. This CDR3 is CASSQEGTPMNTEAFF.

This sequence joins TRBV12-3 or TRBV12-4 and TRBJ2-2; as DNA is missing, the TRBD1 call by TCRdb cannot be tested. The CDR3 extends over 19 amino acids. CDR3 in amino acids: CATSSPRDRGIVVGGELFF.

CDR3 sequence reads: CATSQGALDEKLFF. The V call is TRBV19, the J call TRBJ1-4; as DNA is missing, the TRBD1 call by TCRdb cannot be tested. CDR1 is LNHDA, CDR2 SQIVND, per germline (reference sequence). The CDR3 has 14 residues.

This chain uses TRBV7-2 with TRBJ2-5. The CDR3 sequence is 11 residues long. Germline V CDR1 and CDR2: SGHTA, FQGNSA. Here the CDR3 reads CASSFHAAQYF.

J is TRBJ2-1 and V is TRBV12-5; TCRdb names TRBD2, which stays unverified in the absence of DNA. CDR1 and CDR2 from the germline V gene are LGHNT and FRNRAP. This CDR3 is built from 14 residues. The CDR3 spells CASVASGHYNEQFF.

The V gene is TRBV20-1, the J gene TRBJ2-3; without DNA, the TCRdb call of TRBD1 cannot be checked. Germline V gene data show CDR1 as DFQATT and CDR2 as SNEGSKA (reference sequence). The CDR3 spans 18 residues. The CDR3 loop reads CSARDPPSGRGSTDTQYF.